A single sample gave rise to the 22 T cell receptor beta chains below, sequenced in a study of glioma-infiltrating T cells. Using RNA template, CDR3s of TCR alpha and beta were amplified with iRepertoire arm-PCR. TCRdb independently ran MiXCR on the multiplex PCR reads; one entry per CDR3 protein. The data hold around 170,000 distinct CDR3 sequences, with about 40% observed a single time. The sample consisted of glioma tissue, nonneoplastic brain tissue, or PBMCs (not recorded which). The receptors come from a human donor with low-grade glioma or glioblastoma, undergoing nonglioma brain surgery, or in good health (not recorded which).

This clonotype was counted only a few times. The chain employs TRBV9 and TRBJ2-1; 13 bases match TRBD2. J lost 8 bases, V lost 2 bases, and 4 bases had no gene match. The CDR3 sequence is 15 residues long. From germline, CDR1 is SGDLS and CDR2 YYNGEE. CDR3 coding DNA: TGTGCCAGCAGCGTGACTAGCGGGAGGACCGATGAGCAGTTCTTC. This codes for CASSVTSGRTDEQFF.

This clonotype was counted ten times or more. The chain combines TRBV2 with TRBJ1-2, with 7 bases identical to TRBD1. CDR1 is SNHLY and CDR2 is FYNNEI in the germline V gene. The CDR3 covers 12 residues. V lost 11 bases and J lost 4; bases outside the gene matches: 7. This CDR3 is CAGRQGGYGYTF. CDR3 coding DNA: TGTGCCGGACGACAGGGAGGCTATGGCTACACCTTC.

There are many counts of this clonotype. V usage is TRBV6-1 and J usage is TRBJ2-2; TRBD2 matches 7 bases. The CDR3 contains 15 residues. The V gene end was trimmed by 5 bases and the J gene end by 3 bases; junction bases not matched to a gene: 6. Per germline, CDR1 MNHNS and CDR2 SASEGT. CDR3 sequence reads: CASSLTSQDTGELFF. In DNA form, the CDR3 reads TGTGCCAGCAGTTTGACTAGCCAGGACACCGGGGAGCTGTTTTTT.

A few counts support this clonotype. The chain links TRBV2 to TRBJ1-1, with D possibly TRBD1 on 5 matching bases. Trimming took 2 bases from V and 1 from J, leaving 11 bases between them. Germline V lookup: CDR1 SNHLY, CDR2 FYNNEI. This CDR3 comprises 15 residues. CDR3 sequence: CASSESGRQNTEAFF. CDR3 bases: TGTGCCAGCAGTGAATCGGGACGCCAGAACACTGAAGCTTTCTTT. Supplemented by reference TRBV2 and TRBJ1-1, the full variable domain reads EPEVTQTPSHQVTQMGQEVILRCVPISNHLYFYWYRQILGQKVEFLVSFYNNEISEKSEIFDDQFSVERPDGSNFTLKIRSTKLEDSAMYFCASSESGRQNTEAFFGQGTRLTVV.

This clonotype has ten or more counts. The CDR3 protein is CATSDRGTGLDQPQHF. The CDR3 region has the DNA TGTGCCACCAGTGACCGAGGGACAGGGCTGGATCAGCCCCAGCATTTT. The chain carries TRBV24-1 and TRBJ1-5; 9 bases are shared with TRBD1. V dropped 4 bases and J dropped 5; count of bases not matched to a gene: 8. Germline V lookup: CDR1 KGHDR, CDR2 SFDVKD. This CDR3 has 16 residues.

This clonotype was detected only a few times. The chain is built from TRBV5-1 and TRBJ1-3; D possibly corresponds to TRBD1 (6 bases). This CDR3 is 16 amino acids long. The V end was cut by 4 bases, the J end by 0 bases, with 14 bases between. Germline V gives CDR1 SGHRS, CDR2 YFSETQ. In DNA, the CDR3 is TGCGCCAGCAGCGCATTAGGACAGACCTCTGGAAACACCATATATTTT. Residues: CASSALGQTSGNTIYF. The whole variable domain, remainder taken from reference TRBV5-1 and TRBJ1-3, is KAGVTQTPRYLIKTRGQQVTLSCSPISGHRSVSWYQQTPGQGLQFLFEYFSETQRNKGNFPGRFSGRQFSNSRSEMNVSTLELGDSALYLCASSALGQTSGNTIYFGEGSWLTVV.

The chain employs TRBV28 and TRBJ2-7, with TRBD2 as a possible D gene (5 bases). Germline lookup yields CDR1 MDHEN and CDR2 SYDVKM. The CDR3 runs 14 residues. Trimming removed 8 bases at V and 0 bases at J, with 14 bases between. CDR3 nucleotides: TGTGCCAGCTCCTCTCGCGGGTTCTCCTACGAGCAGTACTTC. This gives the protein CASSSRGFSYEQYF.

Of note for this clonotype: With a much larger clone just one base away, this may be a read error. The CDR3 end shows no conserved phenylalanine or tryptophan, and so a read error is likely. V usage is TRBV28 and J usage is TRBJ2-7; D is uncertain. V gave up 5 bases and J gave up 4 bases, with 9 bases separating them. The CDR3 sequence is 12 residues long. CDR1 is MDHEN, CDR2 SYDVKM, per germline. CDR3 sequence: CASSPSPYEQYL. The CDR3 nucleotides are TGTGCCAGCAGTCCATCCCCTTACGAGCAGTACCTC.

This clonotype was recorded at least ten times. V gene TRBV27 combines with J gene TRBJ2-1; D unclear. CDR1 MNHEY and CDR2 SMNVEV come from the germline V gene (reference sequence). V was trimmed by 1 base and J by 7 bases, leaving 14 bases between them. The CDR3 runs to 15 residues. This chain's CDR3 is CASSLLSSVRNEQFF. CDR3 coding DNA: TGTGCCAGCAGTTTATTATCCTCGGTGCGGAATGAGCAGTTCTTC.

The chain couples TRBV29-1 to TRBJ2-2; 12 bases map to TRBD2. J lost 5 bases, V lost 6 bases, and 4 bases had no gene match. Germline lookup yields CDR1 SQVTM and CDR2 ANQGSEA. CDR3 length equals 14 residues. CDR3 coding DNA: TGCAGCGTCGGCCTAGCGGGAGGGACCGGGGAGCTGTTTTTT. Amino acids: CSVGLAGGTGELFF.

This clonotype was found many times. The chain has TRBV20-1 and TRBJ2-1; no clear D gene. From germline, CDR1 is DFQATT and CDR2 SNEGSKA (reference sequence). The CDR3 is made up of 14 amino acids. Trimming stripped 1 base from V and 9 bases from J, with 16 bases between. The CDR3 DNA is TGCAGTGCTAGAGTAGGAAGCTTTAGGGCTGAGCAGTTCTTC. This gives the protein CSARVGSFRAEQFF.

On this clonotype itself: A much larger clone sits a single nucleotide away, making a read error possible. The chain links TRBV19 to TRBJ1-2; D is perhaps TRBD1 (6 bases). Germline loops: CDR1 LNHDA, CDR2 SQIVND (reference sequence). The CDR3 is made up of 12 amino acids. The V end was cut by 4 bases, the J end by 8 bases, with 11 bases between. The CDR3 DNA reads as TGTGCCAGTAGTACGGACAGATTAGGCTACACCTTC. Translating it yields CASSTDRLGYTF.

In its sample, this clonotype was seen many times. V is TRBV19 and J is TRBJ1-2; a possible D gene is TRBD1 (6 bases). V lost 8 bases to trimming and J lost 6 bases, with 16 bases between them. The CDR3 has 13 amino acids. Germline values: CDR1 LNHDA, CDR2 SQIVND (reference sequence). The CDR3 protein is CASLAPGANGYTF. CDR3 sequence (DNA): TGTGCCAGTTTAGCCCCAGGGGCAAATGGCTACACCTTC. Full variable domain (rest looked up from reference TRBV19 and TRBJ1-2): DGGITQSPKYLFRKEGQNVTLSCEQNLNHDAMYWYRQDPGQGLRLIYYSQIVNDFQKGDIAEGYSVSREKKESFPLTVTSAQKNPTAFYLCASLAPGANGYTFGSGTRLTVV.

This clonotype came up many times. The chain employs TRBV20-1 and TRBJ2-7; D gene ambiguous. This CDR3 has 11 residues. V was shortened by 5 bases and J by 2 bases, with 7 bases between the two germline ends. Looked up from germline, CDR1 is DFQATT and CDR2 is SNEGSKA (reference sequence). CDR3 coding DNA: TGCAGTGCTCATGCAGCCTACGAGCAGTACTTC. Protein sequence: CSAHAAYEQYF.

In this sample, this clonotype turned up a few times. The rearrangement joins TRBV19 to TRBJ2-6; D might be TRBD1 (6 bases). Germline V gene data show CDR1 as LNHDA and CDR2 as SQIVND (reference sequence). Trimming shortened V by 4 bases and J by 0 bases, and 13 bases separated the two germline ends. The CDR3 loop spans 17 amino acids. CDR3 nucleotides: TGTGCCAGTAGTACACAAGGACAGAGCTCTGGGGCCAACGTCCTGACTTTC. It codes for CASSTQGQSSGANVLTF.

For this clonotype: Possible read error: a much larger clone is one base away. The CDR3 DNA is TGTGCCAGCAAACCGGGACCAACTAATGAAAAACTGCTTTTT. Protein product: CASKPGPTNEKLLF. The chain uses TRBV6-4 and TRBJ1-4; weak D call: TRBD1 (5 bases). CDR3 length: 14 amino acids. CDR1 is MRHNA, CDR2 SNTAGT, per germline.

Notes on this clonotype: This may stem from a read error, because a much larger clone lies one nucleotide away. This sequence joins TRBV20-1 and TRBJ2-3; the D gene is possibly TRBD1 (5 bases). The CDR3 sequence is 14 residues long. The germline V and J ends were trimmed by 4 bases and 4 bases, with 15 bases remaining between them. Germline CDR1 is DFQATT and CDR2 is SNEGSKA (reference sequence). Written as DNA, the CDR3 is TGCAGTGCTAAAAGTGTTTTCAGGGCAGATACGCAGTATTTT. It encodes CSAKSVFRADTQYF.

This clonotype was observed many times. This sequence joins TRBV15 and TRBJ2-5; TRBD2 matches at 11 bases. CDR3 length: 15 residues. The V gene's germline CDR1 is LNHNV and CDR2 YYDKDF (reference sequence). Losses at the gene ends were 4 bases for V and 1 base for J; bases not matched to a gene: 2. In DNA form, the CDR3 reads TGTGCCACCAGCACCGGACTAGCGGGCCAAGAGACCCAGTACTTC. It yields the protein CATSTGLAGQETQYF.

In the case of this clonotype: This could be a read error, since a much larger clone is one nucleotide away. The J gene is TRBJ2-7, the V gene TRBV6-9; D might be TRBD2 (7 bases). The length of the CDR3 is 19 residues. V was pared by 4 bases and J by 3 bases, with 28 bases between. Germline CDR1 MNHGY, CDR2 SVAAGI. The CDR3, as DNA: TGTGCCAGCAGTTTTAGGGGGGGACCGGGGACACGGTCTATCTACGAGCAGTACTTC. This translates into CASSFRGGPGTRSIYEQYF.

In regard to this clonotype: With a much larger clone just one base away, this may be a read error. The V and J genes are TRBV6-5 and TRBJ2-6, with D possibly being TRBD1 (6 bases). Germline CDR1 is MNHEY and CDR2 is SVGAGI. The CDR3 totals 14 residues. The CDR3 coding sequence is TGTTCCAGCAGTTACAGGGCTGGGGCCAACGTCCTGACTTTC. It translates to CSSSYRAGANVLTF.

In regard to this clonotype: Just one base apart from a much larger clone, this may be a read error. The CDR3 reads CASSPATTQYF. The CDR3, as DNA: TGTGCCAGCAGTCCCGCGACAACGCAGTATTTT. This sequence joins TRBV14 and TRBJ2-3; D ambiguous. Trimming pared 6 bases from V and 9 bases from J, leaving 10 bases between. The CDR3 runs to 11 residues. The V gene's germline CDR1 is SGHDN and CDR2 FVKESK.

This clonotype turned up a few times. The chain recombines TRBV25-1 with TRBJ2-3; possibly TRBD1 for D (5 bases). Trimming took off 3 bases at V and 0 bases at J, with 16 bases between the two ends. There are 17 residues in the CDR3. The germline V gene encodes CDR1 MGHDK and CDR2 SYGVNS. The CDR3 DNA follows: TGTGCCAGCAGTGAGGCAGGGAACCCCTCCAGCACAGATACGCAGTATTTT. It translates to CASSEAGNPSSTDTQYF. Based on the CDR3 plus reference TRBV25-1 and TRBJ2-3, the full variable domain is EADIYQTPRYLVIGTGKKITLECSQTMGHDKMYWYQQDPGMELHLIHYSYGVNSTEKGDLSSESTVSRIRTEHFPLTLESARPSHTSQYLCASSEAGNPSSTDTQYFGPGTRLTVL.